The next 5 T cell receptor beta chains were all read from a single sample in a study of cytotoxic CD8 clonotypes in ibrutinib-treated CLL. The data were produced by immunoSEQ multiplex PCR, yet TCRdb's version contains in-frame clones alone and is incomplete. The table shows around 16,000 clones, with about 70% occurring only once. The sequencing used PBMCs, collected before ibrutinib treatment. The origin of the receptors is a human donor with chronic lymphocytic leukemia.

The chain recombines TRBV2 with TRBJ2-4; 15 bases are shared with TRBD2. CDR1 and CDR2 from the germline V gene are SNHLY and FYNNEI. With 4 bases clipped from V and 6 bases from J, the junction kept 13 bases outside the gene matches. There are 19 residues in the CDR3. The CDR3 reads CASSAQGLAGGGALNIQYF. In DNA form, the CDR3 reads TGTGCCAGCAGTGCCCAGGGACTAGCGGGGGGCGGGGCGCTAAACATTCAGTACTTC.

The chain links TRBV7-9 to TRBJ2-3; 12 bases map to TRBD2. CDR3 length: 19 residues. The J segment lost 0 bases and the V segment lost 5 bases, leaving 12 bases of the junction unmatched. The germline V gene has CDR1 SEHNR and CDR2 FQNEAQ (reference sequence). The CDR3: CASSLHGTSGYSSTDTQYF. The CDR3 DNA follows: TGTGCCAGCAGCCTCCATGGGACTAGCGGGTACTCTAGCACAGATACGCAGTATTTT.

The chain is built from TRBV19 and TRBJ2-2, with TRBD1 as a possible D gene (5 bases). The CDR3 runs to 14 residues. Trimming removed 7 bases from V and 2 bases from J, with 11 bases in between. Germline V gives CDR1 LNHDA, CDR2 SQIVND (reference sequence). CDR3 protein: CASTWGRNTGELFF. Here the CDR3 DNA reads TGTGCCAGTACTTGGGGCCGCAACACCGGGGAGCTGTTTTTT.

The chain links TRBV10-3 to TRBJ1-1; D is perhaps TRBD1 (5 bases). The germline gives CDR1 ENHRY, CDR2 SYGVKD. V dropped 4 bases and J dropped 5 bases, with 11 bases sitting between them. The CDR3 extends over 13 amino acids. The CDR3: CAISAAGGTEAFF. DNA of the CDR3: TGTGCCATCAGTGCCGCGGGGGGGACTGAAGCTTTCTTT.

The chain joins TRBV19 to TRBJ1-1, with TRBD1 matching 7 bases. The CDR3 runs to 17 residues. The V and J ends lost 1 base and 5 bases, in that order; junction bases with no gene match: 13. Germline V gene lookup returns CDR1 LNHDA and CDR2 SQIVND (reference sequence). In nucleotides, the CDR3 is TGTGCCAGTAGTATAGTTGGCTATTTAGGGGGCAAGACTGAAGCTTTCTTT. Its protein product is CASSIVGYLGGKTEAFF.